Listed here are 27 T cell receptor beta chains from one sample, sequenced in a study of cytomegalovirus exposure and HLA in healthy donors. Use of 60 Vbeta and 13 Jbeta primers characterized the PCR. Generated by immunoSEQ multiplex PCR, the TCRdb table keeps only in-frame clones and is missing some. The sample shows roughly 100,000 clones, about 78% of them seen only once. The specimen was PBMCs. All receptors come from a man aged 30 to 45 in good health and CMV-seronegative.

V gene TRBV27 combines with J gene TRBJ2-1; 7 bases match TRBD2. Germline V CDR1 and CDR2: MNHEY, SMNVEV (reference sequence). The V segment lost 5 bases and the J segment 4 bases; nucleotides outside the gene matches: 5. The CDR3 loop spans 14 amino acids. CDR3 sequence: CASSPAGPYNEQFF. The CDR3 bases are TGTGCCAGCAGTCCAGCGGGGCCGTACAATGAGCAGTTCTTC.

The table lists this clone with a few counts. The chain links TRBV7-9 to TRBJ1-1; 7 bases agree with TRBD1. The V segment lost 0 bases and the J segment 1 base; nucleotides outside the gene matches: 2. CDR3 size: 15 residues. Germline CDR1 and CDR2: SEHNR and FQNEAQ (reference sequence). This chain's CDR3 is CASSLADRTNTEAFF. For the CDR3, the DNA is TGTGCCAGCAGCTTAGCGGACAGGACGAACACTGAAGCTTTCTTT. The full variable domain, its missing parts supplied by reference TRBV7-9 and TRBJ1-1, is DTGVSQNPRHKITKRGQNVTFRCDPISEHNRLYWYRQTLGQGPEFLTYFQNEAQLEKSRLLSDRFSAERPKGSFSTLEIQRTEQGDSAMYLCASSLADRTNTEAFFGQGTRLTVV.

This rearrangement joins TRBV5-8 to TRBJ1-2; 7 nucleotides agree with TRBD1. The ends lost 2 bases at V and 3 bases at J; junction bases unmatched: 4. This CDR3 has 14 amino acids. Germline-derived CDR1 and CDR2 are SGHTS and YDEGEE. The CDR3 here is CASSFGGTDYGYTF. For the CDR3, the DNA is TGTGCCAGCAGCTTCGGCGGGACAGACTATGGCTACACCTTC.

This clone was observed once. The chain is built from TRBV18 and TRBJ1-1, with 7 bases matching TRBD1. Germline V lookup: CDR1 KGHSH, CDR2 LQKENI. Trimming removed 3 bases from V and 4 bases from J; junction bases left unmatched: 2. The CDR3 has 13 amino acids. In DNA, the CDR3 is TGTGCCAGCTCACCGGACAGGAGCACTGAAGCTTTCTTT. It specifies CASSPDRSTEAFF.

V is TRBV2 and J is TRBJ2-3; 7 bases line up with TRBD1. V was pared by 8 bases and J by 3 bases, with 8 bases of the junction left unmatched. CDR1 is SNHLY and CDR2 is FYNNEI in the germline V gene. CDR3 length: 14 amino acids. The CDR3 DNA reads as TGTGCCAGCTTAACAGGGGAATTAACAGATACGCAGTATTTT. Translated, it gives CASLTGELTDTQYF.

The chain has TRBV9 and TRBJ1-1; D remains ambiguous. This CDR3 comprises 14 residues. The ends were cut back, 2 bases at V and 4 bases at J, with 12 bases in the middle. Germline V gene data show CDR1 as SGDLS and CDR2 as YYNGEE. CDR3 coding DNA: TGTGCCAGCAGCGTGTCGGGGATGGCCACTGAAGCTTTCTTT. Translated, it gives CASSVSGMATEAFF.

The chain is built from TRBV5-8 and TRBJ2-7; 7 bases are a match to TRBD1. Germline CDR1 SGHTS, CDR2 YDEGEE. This CDR3 is 15 amino acids long. The junction had 7 bases not matched to a gene; V was cut back by 2 bases and J by 2 bases. CDR3 DNA sequence: TGTGCCAGCAGCTTTTGGACAGGTAGTCCCTACGAGCAGTACTTC. It is translated as CASSFWTGSPYEQYF.

The chain employs TRBV6-1 and TRBJ1-3; perhaps TRBD1 as D (6 bases). There are 13 residues in the CDR3. Germline V gene sequence: CDR1 MNHNS, CDR2 SASEGT. Trimming stripped 4 bases from V and 4 bases from J, with 8 bases between. The chain's CDR3 is CASSGGQGNTIYF. The DNA of the CDR3 is TGTGCCAGCAGTGGAGGACAGGGAAACACCATATATTTT.

The chain is built from TRBV5-1 and TRBJ1-5; TRBD1 might be the D (5 bases). Trimming left V 4 bases short and J 1 base short, with 9 bases between. The CDR3 is 14 amino acids. Germline CDR1 SGHRS, CDR2 YFSETQ. The CDR3 spells CASSPGLSNQPQHF. The CDR3 coding sequence is TGCGCCAGCAGCCCGGGACTGAGCAATCAGCCCCAGCATTTT. The entire variable domain, with the rest obtained from reference TRBV5-1 and TRBJ1-5, is as follows: KAGVTQTPRYLIKTRGQQVTLSCSPISGHRSVSWYQQTPGQGLQFLFEYFSETQRNKGNFPGRFSGRQFSNSRSEMNVSTLELGDSALYLCASSPGLSNQPQHFGDGTRLSIL.

V is TRBV4-1 and J is TRBJ1-6; D is unresolved. The germline CDR1 and CDR2 sequences are MGHRA and YSYEKL. With 0 bases removed from V and 2 bases from J, the gap between germline ends came to 14 bases. The CDR3 has 18 amino acids. CDR3 in amino acids: CASSQEPEEGTYNSPLHF. The CDR3 DNA reads TGCGCCAGCAGCCAAGAACCCGAAGAGGGCACCTATAATTCACCCCTCCACTTT.

The chain carries TRBV7-2 and TRBJ1-1; D remains ambiguous. From germline, CDR1 is SGHTA and CDR2 FQGNSA. V was shortened by 4 bases and J by 5 bases, with 8 bases between the two germline ends. The CDR3 contains 12 residues. Here the CDR3 reads CASSSPPTEAFF. CDR3 nucleotides: TGTGCCAGCAGCTCCCCCCCAACTGAAGCTTTCTTT.

The rearrangement joins TRBV5-1 to TRBJ2-2; 11 nucleotides agree with TRBD2. The CDR3 extends over 16 amino acids. The J segment lost 5 bases and the V segment lost 4 bases, leaving 7 bases of the junction unmatched. Germline V gene sequence: CDR1 SGHRS, CDR2 YFSETQ. CDR3 sequence reads: CASSLLSSGRTGELFF. The CDR3 bases are TGCGCCAGCAGCCTGCTTTCTAGCGGGAGGACCGGGGAGCTGTTTTTT.

The V call is TRBV10-3, the J call TRBJ2-3, with 13 bases identical to TRBD2. CDR1 is ENHRY and CDR2 is SYGVKD in the germline V gene. The CDR3 length is 13 residues. The CDR3 nucleotides read TGTCTTACTAGCGGGGGGGCCACAGATACGCAGTATTTT. As protein: CLTSGGATDTQYF.

The chain uses TRBV11-3 and TRBJ2-1; 9 bases are a match to TRBD1. Trimming at V came to 4 bases and at J to 4 bases, leaving 11 bases not matched to a gene. In germline, CDR1 is SGHNT, CDR2 YENEEA. CDR3 size: 17 residues. DNA for the CDR3: TGTGCCAGCAGCTCCAGAACCGGGACAGGGAAGTACAATGAGCAGTTCTTC. Protein product: CASSSRTGTGKYNEQFF.

This clone was seen a handful of times. The chain links TRBV29-1 to TRBJ2-5; D is ambiguous. The DNA end is more similar to TRBJ2-7, so the J call may be wrong. Germline V lookup: CDR1 SQVTM, CDR2 ANQGSEA. CDR3 size: 14 residues. The CDR3 is CSVESESTSYEQYF. The CDR3 DNA is TGCAGCGTTGAATCTGAATCCACTTCCTACGAGCAGTACTTC.

The CDR3 sequence is CASGQIDRAPYEQYF. For the CDR3, the DNA is TGTGCCAGCGGCCAGATAGACAGAGCTCCCTACGAGCAGTACTTC. The V and J genes are TRBV28 and TRBJ2-7; D is possibly TRBD1 (5 bases). The CDR3 spans 15 residues. Trimming removed 8 bases at V and 2 bases at J, with 19 bases between. Germline V gene data show CDR1 as MDHEN and CDR2 as SYDVKM.

This chain connects TRBV2 to TRBJ2-3; 11 bases match TRBD2. Germline loops: CDR1 SNHLY, CDR2 FYNNEI. Trimming at V came to 5 bases and at J to 4 bases, leaving 2 bases not matched to a gene. CDR3 length: 14 residues. Written as DNA, the CDR3 is TGTGCCAGCAGTACTAGCGGGAGAGCAGATACGCAGTATTTT. This sequence encodes CASSTSGRADTQYF.

V usage is TRBV5-8 and J usage is TRBJ2-2; D ambiguous. The CDR3 totals 15 residues. Between the trimmed V and J ends, which lost 4 bases and 5 bases, there was a span of 15 bases. Germline CDR1 is SGHTS and CDR2 is YDEGEE. CDR3 sequence: CASSVGTRRTGELFF. The DNA for the CDR3 is TGTGCCAGCAGCGTAGGAACGCGGCGGACCGGGGAGCTGTTTTTT.

This chain uses TRBV27 with TRBJ2-1; 11 bases fit TRBD2. CDR3 size: 16 residues. V lost 8 bases and J lost 0; bases outside the gene matches: 6. The V gene's germline CDR1 is MNHEY and CDR2 SMNVEV (reference sequence). Here the CDR3 DNA reads TGTGCCAGCCGACTAGCGGGGACGAGCTCCTACAATGAGCAGTTCTTC. Translated, it gives CASRLAGTSSYNEQFF.

The V call is TRBV7-2, the J call TRBJ1-3; no firm D call. This CDR3 spans 16 amino acids. Germline CDR1 SGHTA, CDR2 FQGNSA. V dropped 1 base and J dropped 2 bases, with 12 bases sitting between them. In nucleotides, the CDR3 is TGTGCCAGCAGCTTAGGCGGTTTAAGTGCTGGAAACACCATATATTTT. Translation: CASSLGGLSAGNTIYF.

The rearrangement links TRBV5-5 to TRBJ2-1, with 9 bases identical to TRBD1. With V trimmed by 4 bases and J by 3 bases, 20 bases remained unmatched. The CDR3 loop spans 20 amino acids. CDR1 and CDR2 from the germline V gene are SGHKS and YYEKEE (reference sequence). The CDR3 sequence: CASSRLPGQGYLKSYNEQFF. In DNA, the CDR3 is TGTGCCAGCAGCCGACTCCCGGGACAGGGCTACCTAAAAAGCTACAATGAGCAGTTCTTC.

The chain recombines TRBV27 with TRBJ2-7; TRBD1 agrees at 8 bases. Trimming removed 6 bases from V and 3 bases from J; junction bases left unmatched: 10. Per the germline V gene, CDR1 is MNHEY and CDR2 is SMNVEV (reference sequence). The CDR3 contains 15 residues. The DNA of the CDR3 is TGTGCCAGCAGCTCGCGGTTCAGGGGGCACTACGAGCAGTACTTC. Residues: CASSSRFRGHYEQYF.

V usage is TRBV15 and J usage is TRBJ1-2; D gene ambiguous. The V and J ends lost 5 bases and 0 bases respectively, with 13 bases between them. Germline V gene lookup returns CDR1 LNHNV and CDR2 YYDKDF (reference sequence). This CDR3 has 15 amino acids. The CDR3 is CATSETKDTNYGYTF. The CDR3, as DNA: TGTGCCACCAGCGAAACAAAAGACACTAACTATGGCTACACCTTC.

This clone was observed once. V gene TRBV11-2 combines with J gene TRBJ1-1; the D gene is possibly TRBD1 (6 bases). The CDR3 extends over 14 amino acids. The germline V and J ends were trimmed by 5 bases and 4 bases, with 14 bases remaining between them. Germline assignment: CDR1 SGHAT and CDR2 FQNNGV. CDR3 DNA sequence: TGTGCCAGCAGCCCCGGACAGTCTTTCACTGAAGCTTTCTTT. Translating it yields CASSPGQSFTEAFF.

The chain uses TRBV11-2 and TRBJ1-2, with D hard to call. This CDR3 spans 15 amino acids. Trimming shortened V by 2 bases and J by 0 bases, and 10 bases separated the two germline ends. Looked up from germline, CDR1 is SGHAT and CDR2 is FQNNGV. The CDR3 reads CASSLNAESNYGYTF. CDR3 sequence (DNA): TGTGCCAGCAGCTTAAATGCGGAGTCTAACTATGGCTACACCTTC. The variable domain in full, completed from reference TRBV11-2 and TRBJ1-2, reads EAGVAQSPRYKIIEKRQSVAFWCNPISGHATLYWYQQILGQGPKLLIQFQNNGVVDDSQLPKDRFSAERLKGVDSTLKIQPAKLEDSAVYLCASSLNAESNYGYTFGSGTRLTVV.

This chain connects TRBV5-4 to TRBJ2-1, with a possible D match to TRBD1 (6 bases). CDR3 size: 15 residues. CDR1 and CDR2 (germline): SGHNT, YYREEE (reference sequence). Trimming left V 4 bases short and J 4 bases short, with 15 bases between. For the CDR3, the DNA is TGTGCCAGCAGCCCTGGGGGCGACTTTTACAATGAGCAGTTCTTC. Its protein product is CASSPGGDFYNEQFF.

This chain connects TRBV6-6 to TRBJ1-6; D is unresolved. The ends were cut back, 5 bases at V and 5 bases at J, with 10 bases in the middle. Germline V CDR1 and CDR2: MNHNY, SVGAGI (reference sequence). The CDR3 length is 14 residues. CDR3 amino acids: CASSTPGNNSPLHF. CDR3 DNA sequence: TGTGCCAGCAGTACGCCGGGGAATAATTCACCCCTCCACTTT.